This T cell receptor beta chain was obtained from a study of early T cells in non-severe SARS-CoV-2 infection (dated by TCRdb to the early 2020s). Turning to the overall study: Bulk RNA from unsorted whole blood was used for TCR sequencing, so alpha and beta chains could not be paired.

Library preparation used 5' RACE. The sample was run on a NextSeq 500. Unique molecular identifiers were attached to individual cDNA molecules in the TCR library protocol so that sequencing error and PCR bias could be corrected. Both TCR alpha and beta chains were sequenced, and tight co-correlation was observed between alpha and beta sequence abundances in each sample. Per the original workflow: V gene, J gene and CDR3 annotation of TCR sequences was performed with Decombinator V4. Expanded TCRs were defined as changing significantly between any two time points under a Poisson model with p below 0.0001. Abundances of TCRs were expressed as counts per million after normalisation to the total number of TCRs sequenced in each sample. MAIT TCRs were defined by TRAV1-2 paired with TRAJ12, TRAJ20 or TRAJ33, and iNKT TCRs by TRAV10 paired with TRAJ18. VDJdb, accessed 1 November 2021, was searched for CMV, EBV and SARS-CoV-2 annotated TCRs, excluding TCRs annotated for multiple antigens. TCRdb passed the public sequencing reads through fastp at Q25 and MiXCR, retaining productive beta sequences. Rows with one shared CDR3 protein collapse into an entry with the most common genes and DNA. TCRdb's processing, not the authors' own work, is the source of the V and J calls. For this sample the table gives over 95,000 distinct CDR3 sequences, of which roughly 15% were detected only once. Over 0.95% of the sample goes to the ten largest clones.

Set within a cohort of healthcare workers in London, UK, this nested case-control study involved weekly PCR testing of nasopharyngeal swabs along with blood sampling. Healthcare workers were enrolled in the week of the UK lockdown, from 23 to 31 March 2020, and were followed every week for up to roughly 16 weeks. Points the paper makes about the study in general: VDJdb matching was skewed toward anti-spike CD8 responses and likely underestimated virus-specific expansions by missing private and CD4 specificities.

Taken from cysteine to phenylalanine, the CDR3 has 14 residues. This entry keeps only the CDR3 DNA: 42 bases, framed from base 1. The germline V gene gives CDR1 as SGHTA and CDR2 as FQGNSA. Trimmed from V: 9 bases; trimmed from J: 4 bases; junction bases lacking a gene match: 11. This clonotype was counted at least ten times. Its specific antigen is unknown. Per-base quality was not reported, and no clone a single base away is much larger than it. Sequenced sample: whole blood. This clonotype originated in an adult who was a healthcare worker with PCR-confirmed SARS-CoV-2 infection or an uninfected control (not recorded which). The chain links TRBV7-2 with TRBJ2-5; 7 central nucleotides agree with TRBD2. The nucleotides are TGTGCCAGTCGTCCCGGGGGAGGGACAGAGACCCAGTACTTC. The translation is CASRPGGGTETQYF.